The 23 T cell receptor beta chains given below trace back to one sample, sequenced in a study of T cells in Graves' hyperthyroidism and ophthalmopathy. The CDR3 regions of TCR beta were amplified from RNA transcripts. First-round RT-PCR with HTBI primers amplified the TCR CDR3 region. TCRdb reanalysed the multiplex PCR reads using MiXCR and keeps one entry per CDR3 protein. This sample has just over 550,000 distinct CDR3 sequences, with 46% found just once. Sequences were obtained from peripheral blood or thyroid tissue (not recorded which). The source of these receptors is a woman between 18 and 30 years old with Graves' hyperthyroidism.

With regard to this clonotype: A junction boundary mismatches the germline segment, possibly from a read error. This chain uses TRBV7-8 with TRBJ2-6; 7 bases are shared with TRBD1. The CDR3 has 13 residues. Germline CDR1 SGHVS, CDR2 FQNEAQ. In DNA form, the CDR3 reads TGTGCCAGCAGCCTCGACAGGGCAAACGTCCTGACTTTC. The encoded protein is CASSLDRANVLTF.

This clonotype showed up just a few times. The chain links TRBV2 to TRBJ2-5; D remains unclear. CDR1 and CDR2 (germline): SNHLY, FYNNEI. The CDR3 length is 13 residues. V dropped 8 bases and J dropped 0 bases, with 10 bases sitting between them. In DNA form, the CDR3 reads TGTGCCAGCGGACGGACCTACCAAGAGACCCAGTACTTC. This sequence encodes CASGRTYQETQYF.

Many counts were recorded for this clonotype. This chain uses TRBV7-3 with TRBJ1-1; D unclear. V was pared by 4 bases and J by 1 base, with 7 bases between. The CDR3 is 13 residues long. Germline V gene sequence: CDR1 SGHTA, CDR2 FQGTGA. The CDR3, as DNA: TGTGCCAGCAGCTACTTGAGGAACACTGAAGCTTTCTTT. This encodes CASSYLRNTEAFF.

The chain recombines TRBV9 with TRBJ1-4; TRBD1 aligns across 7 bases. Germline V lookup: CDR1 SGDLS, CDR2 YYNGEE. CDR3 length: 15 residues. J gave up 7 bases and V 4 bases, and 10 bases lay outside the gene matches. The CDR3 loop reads CASSLVGTEVEKLFF. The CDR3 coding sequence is TGTGCCAGCAGCTTGGTAGGGACAGAGGTTGAAAAACTGTTTTTT.

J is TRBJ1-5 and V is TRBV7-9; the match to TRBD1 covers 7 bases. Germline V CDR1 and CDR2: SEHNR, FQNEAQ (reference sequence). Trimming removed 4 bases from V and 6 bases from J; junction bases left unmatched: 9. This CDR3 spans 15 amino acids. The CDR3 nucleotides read TGTGCCAGCAGCTCCGAGACAGGGCGCGGTCAGCCCCAGCATTTT. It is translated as CASSSETGRGQPQHF.

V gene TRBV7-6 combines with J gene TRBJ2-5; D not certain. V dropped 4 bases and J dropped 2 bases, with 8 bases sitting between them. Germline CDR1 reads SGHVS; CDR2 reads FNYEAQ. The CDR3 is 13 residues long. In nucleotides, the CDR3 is TGTGCCAGCAGCTCCCTACGACAAGAGACCCAGTACTTC. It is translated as CASSSLRQETQYF.

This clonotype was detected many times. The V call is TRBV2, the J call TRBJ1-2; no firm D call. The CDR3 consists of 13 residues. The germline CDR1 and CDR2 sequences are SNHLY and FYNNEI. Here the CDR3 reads CASWSRVNYGYTF. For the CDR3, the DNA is TGTGCGAGCTGGTCAAGGGTTAACTATGGCTACACCTTC.

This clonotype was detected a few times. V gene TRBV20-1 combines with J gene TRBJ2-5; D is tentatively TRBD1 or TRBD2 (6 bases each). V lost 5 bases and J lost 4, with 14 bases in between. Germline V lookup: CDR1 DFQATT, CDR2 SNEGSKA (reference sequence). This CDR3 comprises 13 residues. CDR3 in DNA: TGCAGTGCTGCAAGGGGGGTGGGAGAGACCCAGTACTTC. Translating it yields CSAARGVGETQYF.

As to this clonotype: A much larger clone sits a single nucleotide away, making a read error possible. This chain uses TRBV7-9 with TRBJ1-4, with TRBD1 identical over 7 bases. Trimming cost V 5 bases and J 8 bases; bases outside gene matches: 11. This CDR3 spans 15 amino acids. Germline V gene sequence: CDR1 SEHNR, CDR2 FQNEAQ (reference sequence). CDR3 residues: CASSTDREVGEKLFF. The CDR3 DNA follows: TGTGCCAGCAGCACAGACAGGGAAGTGGGCGAAAAACTGTTTTTT.

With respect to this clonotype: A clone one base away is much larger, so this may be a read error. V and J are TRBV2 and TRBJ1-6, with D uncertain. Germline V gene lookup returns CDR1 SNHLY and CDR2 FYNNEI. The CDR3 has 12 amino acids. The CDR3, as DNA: TGTGCCGGCAGTCCGGTTGGCTCACCCCTCCACTTT. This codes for CAGSPVGSPLHF.

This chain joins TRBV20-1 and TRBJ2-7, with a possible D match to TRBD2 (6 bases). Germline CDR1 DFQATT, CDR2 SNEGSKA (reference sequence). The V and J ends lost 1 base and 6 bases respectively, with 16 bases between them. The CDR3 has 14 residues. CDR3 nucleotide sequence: TGCAGTGCTAGAGTTAGCGGTTATACGATCGAGCAGTACTTC. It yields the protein CSARVSGYTIEQYF.

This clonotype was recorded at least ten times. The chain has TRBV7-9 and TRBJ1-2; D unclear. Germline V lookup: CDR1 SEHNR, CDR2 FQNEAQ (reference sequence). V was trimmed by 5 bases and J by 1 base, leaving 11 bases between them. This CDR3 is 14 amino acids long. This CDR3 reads CASSISGNNYGYTF. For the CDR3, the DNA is TGTGCCAGCAGCATATCCGGGAATAACTATGGCTACACCTTC.

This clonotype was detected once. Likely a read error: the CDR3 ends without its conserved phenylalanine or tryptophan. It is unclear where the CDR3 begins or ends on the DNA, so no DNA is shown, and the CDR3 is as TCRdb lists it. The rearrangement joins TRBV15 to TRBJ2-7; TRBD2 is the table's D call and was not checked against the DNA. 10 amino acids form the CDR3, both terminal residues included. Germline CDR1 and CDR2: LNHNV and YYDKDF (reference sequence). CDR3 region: CATSRDELAG.

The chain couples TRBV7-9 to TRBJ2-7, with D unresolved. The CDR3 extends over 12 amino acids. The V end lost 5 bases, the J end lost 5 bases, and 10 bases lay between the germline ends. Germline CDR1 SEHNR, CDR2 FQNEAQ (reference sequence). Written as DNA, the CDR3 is TGTGCCAGCAGCCGTCCGCCGGACGAGCAGTACTTC. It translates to CASSRPPDEQYF.

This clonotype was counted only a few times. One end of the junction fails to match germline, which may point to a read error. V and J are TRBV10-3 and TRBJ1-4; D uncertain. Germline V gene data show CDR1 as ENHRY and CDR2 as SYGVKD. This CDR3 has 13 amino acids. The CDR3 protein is CASSFLANEKLFF. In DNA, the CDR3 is TGTGCCAGCAGTTTTCTGGCGAATGAAAAACTGTTTTTT.

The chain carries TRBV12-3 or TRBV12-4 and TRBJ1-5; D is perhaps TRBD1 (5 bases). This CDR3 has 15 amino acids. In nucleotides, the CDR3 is TGTGCTAGTGGGTCCGGACATTCCTTCAATCAGCCCCAGCATTTT. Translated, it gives CASGSGHSFNQPQHF.

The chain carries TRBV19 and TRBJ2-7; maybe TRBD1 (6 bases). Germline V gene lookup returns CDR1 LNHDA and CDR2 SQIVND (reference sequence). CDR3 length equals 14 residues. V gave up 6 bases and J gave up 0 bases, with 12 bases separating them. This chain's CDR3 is CASSQTGNSYEQYF. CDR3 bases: TGTGCCAGTAGCCAGACAGGTAACTCCTACGAGCAGTACTTC.

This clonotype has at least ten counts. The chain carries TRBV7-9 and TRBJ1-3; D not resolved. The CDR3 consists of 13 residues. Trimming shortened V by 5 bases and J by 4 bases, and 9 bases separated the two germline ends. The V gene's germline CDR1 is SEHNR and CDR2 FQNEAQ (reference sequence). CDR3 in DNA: TGTGCCAGCAGCCGGTCGACGGGAAACACCATATATTTT. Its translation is CASSRSTGNTIYF.

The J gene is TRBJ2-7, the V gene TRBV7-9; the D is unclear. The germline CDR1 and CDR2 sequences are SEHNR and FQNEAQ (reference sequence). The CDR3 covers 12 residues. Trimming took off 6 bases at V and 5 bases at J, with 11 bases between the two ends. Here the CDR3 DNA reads TGTGCCAGCAGTCCACGTTTGGACGAGCAGTACTTC. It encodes CASSPRLDEQYF. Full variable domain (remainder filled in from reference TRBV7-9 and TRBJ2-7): DTGVSQNPRHKITKRGQNVTFRCDPISEHNRLYWYRQTLGQGPEFLTYFQNEAQLEKSRLLSDRFSAERPKGSFSTLEIQRTEQGDSAMYLCASSPRLDEQYFGPGTRLTVT.

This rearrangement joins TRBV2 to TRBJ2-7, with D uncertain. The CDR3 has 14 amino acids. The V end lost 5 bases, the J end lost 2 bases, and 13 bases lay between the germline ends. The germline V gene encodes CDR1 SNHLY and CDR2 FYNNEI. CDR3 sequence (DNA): TGTGCCAGCAGTTACGGTCGGGCTACCTACGAGCAGTACTTC. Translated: CASSYGRATYEQYF.

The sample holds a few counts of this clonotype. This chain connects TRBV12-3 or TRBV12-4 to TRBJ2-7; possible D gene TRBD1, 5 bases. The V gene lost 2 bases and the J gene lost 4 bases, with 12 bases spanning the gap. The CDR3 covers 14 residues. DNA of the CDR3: TGTGCCAGCAGTTTAAGGCTCGACAGTTACGAGCAGTACTTC. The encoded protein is CASSLRLDSYEQYF.

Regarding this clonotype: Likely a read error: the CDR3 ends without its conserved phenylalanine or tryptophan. The CDR3 sequence is CASSVGTVTEAFL. Written as DNA, the CDR3 is TGCGCCAGCAGCGTGGGGACAGTCACTGAAGCTTTCCTT. The chain recombines TRBV5-1 with TRBJ1-1; 7 nucleotides agree with TRBD1. Germline CDR1 SGHRS, CDR2 YFSETQ. The CDR3 runs to 13 residues. Losses at the gene ends were 4 bases for V and 4 bases for J; bases not matched to a gene: 4.

The DNA for the CDR3 is TGTGCCAGCAGCTCGCCGGGACAGAGCATGAACACTGAAGCTTTCTTT. It yields the protein CASSSPGQSMNTEAFF. This chain uses TRBV7-2 with TRBJ1-1, with 7 bases matching TRBD1. The trim removed 4 bases at V and 0 bases at J, leaving 8 bases unmatched. There are 16 residues in the CDR3. The germline V gene encodes CDR1 SGHTA and CDR2 FQGNSA.